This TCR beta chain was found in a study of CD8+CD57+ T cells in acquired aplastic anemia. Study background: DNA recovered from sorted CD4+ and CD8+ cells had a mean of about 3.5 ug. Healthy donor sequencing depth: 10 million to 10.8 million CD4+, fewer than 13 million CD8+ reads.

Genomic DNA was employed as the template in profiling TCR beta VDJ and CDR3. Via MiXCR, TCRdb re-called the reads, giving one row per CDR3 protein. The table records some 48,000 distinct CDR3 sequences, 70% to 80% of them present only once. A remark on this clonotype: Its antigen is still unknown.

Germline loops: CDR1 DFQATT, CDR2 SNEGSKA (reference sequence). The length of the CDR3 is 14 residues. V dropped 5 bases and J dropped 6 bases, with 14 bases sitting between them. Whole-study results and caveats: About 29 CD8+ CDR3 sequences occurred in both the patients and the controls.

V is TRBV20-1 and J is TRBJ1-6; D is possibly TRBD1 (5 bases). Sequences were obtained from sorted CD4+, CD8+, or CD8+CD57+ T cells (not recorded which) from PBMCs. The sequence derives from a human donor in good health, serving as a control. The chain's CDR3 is CSAPEGRSNSPLHF. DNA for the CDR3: TGCAGTGCTCCCGAGGGGAGGAGTAATTCACCCCTCCACTTT.